Presented here are 17 T cell receptor beta chains from one specimen sequenced in a study of blood T cell repertoires in COVID-19. Clones were read by immunoSEQ multiplex PCR, and TCRdb kept only the in-frame ones, dropping some. The sample holds about 150,000 clones, 88% seen once. Sequencing used peripheral blood. These receptors all stem from a man aged 50 to 59 who had recovered from COVID-19.

The rearrangement links TRBV18 to TRBJ2-3, with 14 positions matching TRBD2. Germline V gene data show CDR1 as KGHSH and CDR2 as LQKENI. There are 16 residues in the CDR3. With 0 bases clipped from V and 6 bases from J, the junction kept 2 bases outside the gene matches. For the CDR3, the DNA is TGTGCCAGCTCACCACCGGGACTAGCGGGAGCTGATACGCAGTATTTT. Translated: CASSPPGLAGADTQYF.

The chain carries TRBV5-6 and TRBJ1-5, with D maybe TRBD1 (5 bases). V lost 1 base and J 0 bases, leaving 8 bases between the germline ends. CDR3 length equals 15 residues. The V gene's germline CDR1 is SGHDT and CDR2 YYEEEE. Written as DNA, the CDR3 is TGTGCCAGCAGCTTGAGGAGGGGTAGCAATCAGCCCCAGCATTTT. Protein product: CASSLRRGSNQPQHF.

This clone was seen a handful of times. The chain recombines TRBV28 with TRBJ2-7, with 7 bases identical to TRBD1. Germline loops: CDR1 MDHEN, CDR2 SYDVKM. V was pared by 4 bases and J by 3 bases, with 12 bases of the junction left unmatched. This CDR3 is built from 16 residues. CDR3 region: CASSYYGQVLFYEQYF. In DNA, the CDR3 is TGTGCCAGCAGTTATTACGGACAGGTATTGTTCTACGAGCAGTACTTC.

The chain carries TRBV10-3 and TRBJ1-5; D is possibly TRBD1 (6 bases). The CDR3 runs 15 residues. V lost 6 bases and J lost 1, with 13 bases in between. Germline lookup yields CDR1 ENHRY and CDR2 SYGVKD. CDR3 DNA sequence: TGTGCCATCAGCGGACAGATGGAAAGCAATCAGCCCCAGCATTTT. It translates to CAISGQMESNQPQHF.

The sample holds one count of this clone. The V gene is TRBV27, the J gene TRBJ1-2, with TRBD1 matching 7 bases. The CDR3 loop spans 13 amino acids. CDR1 and CDR2 from the germline V gene are MNHEY and SMNVEV (reference sequence). The trim removed 7 bases at V and 2 bases at J, leaving 4 bases unmatched. The chain's CDR3 is CASKLTGNYGYTF. For the CDR3, the DNA is TGTGCCAGCAAACTGACAGGGAACTATGGCTACACCTTC.

This sequence joins TRBV21-1 and TRBJ2-3; TRBD1, the table's D call, lacks a check against the DNA. TRBV21-1 is a recognized pseudogene. This CDR3 is 20 amino acids long. As DNA, the CDR3 is TGTGCCAGCAGCAAGGGATCCGGGACAGGAGGAACCCCTAGCACAGATACGCAGTATTTT. Protein product: CASSKGSGTGGTPSTDTQYF.

V is TRBV13 and J is TRBJ1-2; 7 bases agree with TRBD1. The CDR3 consists of 14 residues. From germline, CDR1 is PRHDT and CDR2 FYEKMQ (reference sequence). With 5 bases clipped from V and 4 bases from J, the junction kept 7 bases outside the gene matches. The CDR3, as DNA: TGTGCCAGCAGCCCCCGGGACAGAGTCTATGGCTACACCTTC. Encoded protein: CASSPRDRVYGYTF.

The V gene is TRBV19, the J gene TRBJ1-1; no clear D gene. Germline CDR1 reads LNHDA; CDR2 reads SQIVND (reference sequence). The V end was cut by 6 bases, the J end by 5 bases, with 13 bases between. The CDR3 extends over 13 amino acids. The CDR3 sequence is CASSADGGTEAFF. In DNA, the CDR3 is TGTGCCAGTAGCGCCGACGGAGGAACTGAAGCTTTCTTT.

V usage is TRBV30 and J usage is TRBJ1-4, with D possibly matching TRBD1 (6 bases). The CDR3 consists of 16 residues. Germline V gives CDR1 GTSNPN, CDR2 SVGIG (reference sequence). Trimming cost V 0 bases and J 2 bases, with 13 bases left between them. The CDR3 nucleotides read TGTGCCTGGAGTGTAGGATCCACAGGGACTAATGAAAAACTGTTTTTT. It codes for CAWSVGSTGTNEKLFF.

The chain recombines TRBV19 with TRBJ1-2; 7 bases align to TRBD1. This CDR3 region has 15 residues. The V segment lost 5 bases and the J segment 8 bases; nucleotides outside the gene matches: 14. CDR1 and CDR2 from the germline V gene are LNHDA and SQIVND (reference sequence). DNA of the CDR3: TGTGCCAGTAGTGCCACCCGAGAGGGGGCGAGCGGCTACACCTTC. Amino acids: CASSATREGASGYTF.

This chain connects TRBV6-6 to TRBJ2-7; D is perhaps TRBD1 (6 bases). Germline V gene lookup returns CDR1 MNHNY and CDR2 SVGAGI (reference sequence). Trimming removed 7 bases at V and 2 bases at J, with 15 bases between. The CDR3 loop spans 14 amino acids. This CDR3 reads CASKITGMTYEQYF. For the CDR3, the DNA is TGTGCCAGCAAGATAACAGGGATGACCTACGAGCAGTACTTC.

This clone was detected only a few times. The genes are TRBV5-8 and TRBJ1-2; 10 bases match TRBD1. CDR1 and CDR2 (germline): SGHTS, YDEGEE. The CDR3 totals 17 residues. The J segment lost 6 bases and the V segment lost 0 bases, leaving 11 bases of the junction unmatched. The DNA of the CDR3 is TGTGCCAGCAGCTTGGCCACTCGGGGGACAGGGGAACATGGCTACACCTTC. This translates into CASSLATRGTGEHGYTF.

The gene calls are TRBV7-8 and TRBJ1-1; 7 bases align to TRBD1. Per germline, CDR1 SGHVS and CDR2 FQNEAQ. V trimming: 0 bases; J trimming: 1 base; junction bases outside the gene matches: 2. CDR3 length: 15 amino acids. The CDR3 region is CASSLAGQANTEAFF. In DNA form, the CDR3 reads TGTGCCAGCAGCTTAGCTGGACAGGCGAACACTGAAGCTTTCTTT.

This clone was picked up one time. This rearrangement joins TRBV6-6 to TRBJ2-5; perhaps TRBD2 as D (6 bases). Trimming cost V 7 bases and J 5 bases, with 20 bases left between them. The CDR3 is made up of 15 amino acids. In germline, CDR1 is MNHNY, CDR2 SVGAGI (reference sequence). For the CDR3, the DNA is TGTGCCAGCATTGCCCGACTCCGGGGGTTTGAGACCCAGTACTTC. Translating gives CASIARLRGFETQYF.

The J gene is TRBJ2-7, the V gene TRBV5-1; possibly TRBD2 for D (5 bases). Germline lookup yields CDR1 SGHRS and CDR2 YFSETQ. V lost 2 bases and J 3 bases, leaving 12 bases between the germline ends. The CDR3 spans 14 residues. Written as DNA, the CDR3 is TGCGCCAGCAGCTTACGGAGCGGAAACTACGAGCAGTACTTC. Encoded protein: CASSLRSGNYEQYF.

V is TRBV11-2 and J is TRBJ1-3; 7 positions match TRBD1. This CDR3 has 17 amino acids. The V gene's germline CDR1 is SGHAT and CDR2 FQNNGV. V trimming: 7 bases; J trimming: 9 bases; junction bases outside the gene matches: 21. Here the CDR3 DNA reads TGTGCCAGCACCCCAAGTCGGTCTGGACAGGTACCATCCACCATATATTTT. Translated: CASTPSRSGQVPSTIYF.

This clone was recorded only once. The chain joins TRBV6-5 to TRBJ1-5, with a weak D call TRBD1 (5 bases). The CDR3 totals 15 residues. Germline values: CDR1 MNHEY, CDR2 SVGAGI. V shed 6 bases and J shed 0 bases, with 12 bases lying between them. CDR3 loop: CASRRGGNSNQPQHF. In DNA form, the CDR3 reads TGTGCCAGCAGGCGGGGGGGGAATAGCAATCAGCCCCAGCATTTT.